A single sample is the source of the 19 T cell receptor beta chains below, sequenced in a study of radiotherapy plus CTLA-4 blockade in lung cancer. The repertoire was sequenced with immunoSEQ multiplex PCR; TCRdb's copy has only in-frame clones and lacks some. The profile shows approximately 60,000 clones, roughly 80% of them singletons. The sample in question was peripheral blood, obtained from a patient treated with radiotherapy plus ipilimumab. The source of these receptors is a human donor with non-small cell lung cancer who had a complete response to radiotherapy plus ipilimumab.

The gene calls are TRBV14 and TRBJ1-2, with D maybe TRBD1 (6 bases). This CDR3 comprises 13 residues. The V and J ends lost 4 bases and 4 bases respectively, with 10 bases between them. CDR1 and CDR2 (germline): SGHDN, FVKESK. The CDR3 DNA follows: TGTGCCAGCAGCCTCTCGGGGGCCTATGGCTACACCTTC. Translated: CASSLSGAYGYTF.

The V and J genes are TRBV5-1 and TRBJ2-3, with D hard to call. V lost 2 bases and J lost 2, with 12 bases in between. The germline CDR1 and CDR2 sequences are SGHRS and YFSETQ. The CDR3 has 15 amino acids. For the CDR3, the DNA is TGCGCCAGCAGCTTCGTAGGCAAGAACACAGATACGCAGTATTTT. It yields the protein CASSFVGKNTDTQYF.

This clone was seen a handful of times. V and J are TRBV18 and TRBJ2-2, with D unclear. Trimming left V 6 bases short and J 4 bases short, with 6 bases between. Looked up from germline, CDR1 is KGHSH and CDR2 is LQKENI. The CDR3 has 12 amino acids. The CDR3 region is CASSPSTGELFF. The DNA for the CDR3 is TGTGCCAGCTCCCCCTCCACCGGGGAGCTGTTTTTT.

The V call is TRBV6-5, the J call TRBJ2-3; 8 bases align to TRBD2. After removal of 4 bases from V and 3 bases from J, the junction contained 6 bases not matched to a gene. Germline V lookup: CDR1 MNHEY, CDR2 SVGAGI. CDR3 length equals 15 residues. The CDR3 nucleotides are TGTGCCAGCAGTTCTCCGGGACTAGAAACAGATACGCAGTATTTT. Protein: CASSSPGLETDTQYF.

J is TRBJ2-7 and V is TRBV6-5, with D possibly matching TRBD2 (6 bases). V was clipped by 5 bases and J by 1 base, with 6 bases between them. The CDR3 spans 12 residues. Per germline, CDR1 MNHEY and CDR2 SVGAGI. The CDR3 protein is CASSRGSYEQYF. The CDR3 nucleotides read TGTGCCAGCAGTCGGGGGTCCTACGAGCAGTACTTC.

The chain uses TRBV6-6 and TRBJ2-7; D uncertain. CDR1 is MNHNY and CDR2 is SVGAGI in the germline V gene (reference sequence). This CDR3 is built from 13 residues. V was shortened by 0 bases and J by 4 bases, with 7 bases between the two germline ends. The DNA of the CDR3 is TGTGCCAGCAGTTACTCGCGAGGATACGAGCAGTACTTC. Protein product: CASSYSRGYEQYF.

V usage is TRBV9 and J usage is TRBJ1-2; TRBD1 is a possible D gene (5 bases). CDR1 and CDR2 from the germline V gene are SGDLS and YYNGEE. V lost 0 bases and J lost 2, with 20 bases in between. The CDR3 runs 18 residues. The CDR3 sequence is CASSVEGDRLRVNYGYTF. The CDR3 coding sequence is TGTGCCAGCAGCGTAGAAGGAGACAGACTCAGGGTGAACTATGGCTACACCTTC.

The V call is TRBV14, the J call TRBJ2-2, with D tentatively TRBD1 (5 bases). This CDR3 is built from 15 residues. Germline V lookup: CDR1 SGHDN, CDR2 FVKESK. Trimming took off 4 bases at V and 1 base at J, with 10 bases between the two ends. The CDR3 here is CASSPGHRNTGELFF. The DNA for the CDR3 is TGTGCCAGCAGCCCCGGACATAGGAACACCGGGGAGCTGTTTTTT.

The chain uses TRBV7-9 and TRBJ1-3; D gene ambiguous. The CDR3 length is 13 residues. The V end lost 1 base, the J end lost 6 bases, and 7 bases lay between the germline ends. The germline CDR1 and CDR2 sequences are SEHNR and FQNEAQ (reference sequence). The CDR3 sequence: CASSLGNENTIYF. CDR3 nucleotide sequence: TGTGCCAGCAGCTTAGGAAACGAAAACACCATATATTTT.

The chain couples TRBV6-5 to TRBJ2-7; D possibly uses TRBD1 or TRBD2 (5 bases each). CDR3 length equals 13 residues. The V gene lost 7 bases and the J gene lost 0 bases, with 10 bases spanning the gap. Per germline, CDR1 MNHEY and CDR2 SVGAGI. CDR3: CASKRDGSYEQYF. The CDR3 region has the DNA TGTGCCAGCAAAAGGGACGGCTCCTACGAGCAGTACTTC.

The chain is built from TRBV7-9 and TRBJ1-2; TRBD1 might be the D (5 bases). The germline gives CDR1 SEHNR, CDR2 FQNEAQ (reference sequence). This CDR3 has 18 residues. V was trimmed by 5 bases and J by 0 bases, leaving 22 bases between them. As DNA, the CDR3 is TGTGCCAGCAGCCTCCGTAAGGGGCGGGTGCCCTCTAACTATGGCTACACCTTC. This encodes CASSLRKGRVPSNYGYTF. Using reference TRBV7-9 and TRBJ1-2 for the parts outside the CDR3, the full variable domain is DTGVSQNPRHKITKRGQNVTFRCDPISEHNRLYWYRQTLGQGPEFLTYFQNEAQLEKSRLLSDRFSAERPKGSFSTLEIQRTEQGDSAMYLCASSLRKGRVPSNYGYTFGSGTRLTVV.

In this sample, this clone turned up a few times. The rearrangement uses TRBV30 and TRBJ1-5, with 9 bases aligning to TRBD1. The V gene's germline CDR1 is GTSNPN and CDR2 SVGIG (reference sequence). The V and J ends lost 2 bases and 2 bases, in that order; junction bases with no gene match: 10. The CDR3 is made up of 17 amino acids. The chain's CDR3 is CAWSPDRGGLGNQPQHF. The CDR3 nucleotides read TGTGCCTGGAGTCCGGACAGGGGAGGCTTGGGCAATCAGCCCCAGCATTTT. The whole variable domain, remainder taken from reference TRBV30 and TRBJ1-5, is SQTIHQWPATLVQPVGSPLSLECTVEGTSNPNLYWYRQAAGRGLQLLFYSVGIGQISSEVPQNLSASRPQDRQFILSSKKLLLSDSGFYLCAWSPDRGGLGNQPQHFGDGTRLSIL.

The genes are TRBV10-3 and TRBJ2-5; 9 bases match TRBD2. Germline CDR1 and CDR2: ENHRY and SYGVKD. This CDR3 has 17 residues. J gave up 1 base and V 3 bases, and 9 bases lay outside the gene matches. The CDR3 region is CAISDRLASGTQETQYF. The CDR3 DNA is TGTGCCATCAGTGATAGGTTGGCTAGCGGGACCCAAGAGACCCAGTACTTC.

Turning to this clone: The same CDR3 also results from other DNA sequences found in this sample. The rearrangement uses TRBV6-5 and TRBJ1-1; maybe TRBD1 (5 bases). The CDR3 totals 13 residues. V dropped 2 bases and J dropped 1 base, with 5 bases sitting between them. Germline assignment: CDR1 MNHEY and CDR2 SVGAGI. The CDR3 region has the DNA TGTGCCAGCAGTTACAGGGGGAACACTGAAGCTTTCTTT. Protein: CASSYRGNTEAFF.

This clone has only one observation. The chain joins TRBV27 to TRBJ1-2; D call uncertain. Germline-derived CDR1 and CDR2 are MNHEY and SMNVEV (reference sequence). V shed 6 bases and J shed 2 bases, with 13 bases lying between them. CDR3 size: 14 residues. The CDR3 sequence: CASRRPGGNYGYTF. As DNA, the CDR3 is TGTGCCAGCAGACGACCGGGAGGAAACTATGGCTACACCTTC.

This clone has a single count. The chain is built from TRBV5-6 and TRBJ2-1, with D perhaps being TRBD1 or TRBD2 (5 bases each). V lost 4 bases, J lost 6 bases, and 20 bases lay in between. This CDR3 contains 16 residues. Germline V gene lookup returns CDR1 SGHDT and CDR2 YYEEEE. The CDR3 loop is CASSPPGRPKSNEQFF. Here the CDR3 DNA reads TGTGCCAGCAGCCCGCCGGGACGACCGAAGTCCAATGAGCAGTTCTTC.

The V call is TRBV2, the J call TRBJ2-7; D ambiguous. V was cut by 6 bases and J by 3 bases, with 9 bases left in between. Germline values: CDR1 SNHLY, CDR2 FYNNEI. The CDR3 length is 12 residues. The CDR3 sequence: CASSEEYYEQYV. The CDR3 region has the DNA TGTGCCAGCAGCGAGGAGTACTACGAGCAGTACGTC.

This clone was counted only a few times. Its ends do not fully match the called genes, so a read error is possible. This sequence joins TRBV11-2 and TRBJ1-2; unclear D gene. CDR3 length: 12 residues. CDR1 SGHAT and CDR2 FQNNGV come from the germline V gene. The CDR3 spells CASSLVSGPKEF. The DNA for the CDR3 is TGTGCCAGCAGCTTAGTAAGCGGCCCAAAGGAGTTC.

The chain joins TRBV19 to TRBJ1-2; the D is unclear. CDR3 length equals 12 residues. Trimming took off 10 bases at V and 2 bases at J, with 11 bases between the two ends. The germline CDR1 and CDR2 sequences are LNHDA and SQIVND (reference sequence). CDR3 region: CATLEHNYGYTF. CDR3 DNA sequence: TGTGCCACCCTCGAACACAACTATGGCTACACCTTC. Full variable domain (remainder filled in from reference TRBV19 and TRBJ1-2): DGGITQSPKYLFRKEGQNVTLSCEQNLNHDAMYWYRQDPGQGLRLIYYSQIVNDFQKGDIAEGYSVSREKKESFPLTVTSAQKNPTAFYLCATLEHNYGYTFGSGTRLTVV.